This TCR beta chain was sequenced for a study of T-cell reconstitution after alpha-beta-depleted transplantation in children. The CDR3 contains 14 residues. From germline, CDR1 is MNHNS and CDR2 SASEGT. The V and J ends lost 9 bases and 0 bases respectively, with 14 bases between them. Study outcomes and limitations: Expanded graft clones numbering several hundred reportedly gave rise to alpha-beta T cells about two months after transplant. TCRbeta diversity was high at day 60 in some patients (a result of surviving recipient T cells and thymic progenitors).

It was with unique molecular identifiers that the TCRbeta library was prepared. TCRdb recomputed calls from the PCR reads with MiXCR, one row per CDR3 protein. Among roughly 240,000 distinct CDR3 sequences listed, roughly 7.7% were seen once. This clonotype was detected many times. Antigen unknown. This receptor was obtained from a male patient aged 10-17 years who had a stem cell transplant for acute lymphoblastic leukemia, so the T cells may come from the graft donor. This chain links TRBV6-1 with TRBJ2-5; D call uncertain. The specimen was PBMCs, mostly from graft donor cells, collected 180 days after TCRalphabeta/CD19-depleted stem cell transplant. As DNA, the CDR3 is TGTGCCAGTTTAGGTTCCGGGTACCAAGAGACCCAGTACTTC. Translated: CASLGSGYQETQYF.